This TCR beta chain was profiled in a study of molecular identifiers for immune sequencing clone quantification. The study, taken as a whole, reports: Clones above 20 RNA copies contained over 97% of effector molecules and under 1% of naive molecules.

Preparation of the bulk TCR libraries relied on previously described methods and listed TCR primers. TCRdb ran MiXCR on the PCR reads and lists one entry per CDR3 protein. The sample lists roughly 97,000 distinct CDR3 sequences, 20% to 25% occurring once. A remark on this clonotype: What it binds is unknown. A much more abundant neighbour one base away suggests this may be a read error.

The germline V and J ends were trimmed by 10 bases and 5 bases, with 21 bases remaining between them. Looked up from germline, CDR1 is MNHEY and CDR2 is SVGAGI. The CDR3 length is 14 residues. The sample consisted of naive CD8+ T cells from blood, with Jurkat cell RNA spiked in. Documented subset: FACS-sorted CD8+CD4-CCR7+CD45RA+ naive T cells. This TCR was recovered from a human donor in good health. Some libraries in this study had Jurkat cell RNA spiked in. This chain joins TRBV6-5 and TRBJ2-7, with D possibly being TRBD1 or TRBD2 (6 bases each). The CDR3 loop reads CATLRRRGDDEQYF. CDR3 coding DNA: TGTGCCACCCTCCGGCGGAGGGGGGACGACGAGCAGTACTTC.